The 18 T cell receptor beta chains presented below share a single source sample, sequenced in a study of T cells in women clearing cervical HPV infection. The method was immunoSEQ multiplex PCR; TCRdb's version includes in-frame clones alone and lacks a portion of them. The sample table includes 36,000 or so clones. The sample taken for sequencing was blood buffy coat. All receptors derive from a woman aged 18 to 75 with a cervical HPV16 infection that either progressed to CIN3+ or cleared (not recorded which).

Note on this clone: The observed sequence ends 3 residues before the CDR3 terminus, with the missing tail filled in from the germline J gene. The chain couples TRBV18 to TRBJ1-1; TRBD1 is a possible D gene (5 bases). V lost 3 bases, J lost 1 base, and 6 bases lay in between. The germline gives CDR1 KGHSH, CDR2 LQKENI. This CDR3 has 13 residues. CDR3 DNA (partial): TGTGCCAGCTCACCGGGGCAGAACACTGAA. The encoded protein is CASSPGQNTE. The complete CDR3 protein is CASSPGQNTEAFF.

Points on this clone: The read comes to an end 3 residues before the CDR3 does, leaving the germline J gene to fill in the end. The chain has TRBV18 and TRBJ1-2; D remains ambiguous. The CDR3 length is 14 residues. Germline V lookup: CDR1 KGHSH, CDR2 LQKENI. CDR3 bases read: TGTGCCAGCTCACCAAGGCAGGATGTGGGCGGC. This encodes CASSPRQDVGG. The whole CDR3 sequence reads CASSPRQDVGGYTF.

Concerning this clone itself: The read ends 3 residues early relative to the CDR3; the germline J gene fills the gap. The V and J genes are TRBV30 and TRBJ1-5; possible D gene TRBD1, 5 bases. The CDR3 has 13 amino acids. Trimming pared 2 bases from V and 3 bases from J, leaving 8 bases between. Per the germline V gene, CDR1 is GTSNPN and CDR2 is SVGIG (reference sequence). CDR3: CAWSRGNNQPQHF. The sequenced part of the CDR3 DNA is TGTGCCTGGAGTAGGGGAAACAATCAGCCC.

A note on this clone: Sequencing ends 3 residues short of the CDR3 end; the germline J gene provides the rest. The chain joins TRBV7-3 to TRBJ2-6; D unresolved. CDR1 and CDR2 from the germline V gene are SGHTA and FQGTGA. Trimming stripped 5 bases from V and 0 bases from J, with 11 bases between. This CDR3 is 16 amino acids long. CDR3 loop: CASSPTITSGANVLTF. CDR3 DNA, as far as it was read: TGTGCCAGCAGCCCTACCATCACCTCTGGGGCCAACGTC.

About this clone: At one boundary the junction diverges from the germline segment, which might be a read error. The observed sequence ends 3 residues before the CDR3 terminus, with the missing tail filled in from the germline J gene. V is TRBV4-2 and J is TRBJ2-1, with 9 bases lining up with TRBD2. Germline V gene lookup returns CDR1 LGHNA and CDR2 YNFKEQ. CDR3 length: 18 amino acids. The part of the CDR3 DNA that was read is TGCGCCAGCAGCCAAGATTTAAGCGGGGGGACTTTTTACAATGAG. It encodes CASSQDLSGGTFYNE. The whole CDR3 sequence is CASSQDLSGGTFYNEQFF.

Of note for this clone: The read terminates 3 residues before the CDR3 end, so the remaining end is supplied by the germline J gene. The rearrangement uses TRBV18 and TRBJ2-7; TRBD2 agrees at 12 bases. This CDR3 region has 17 residues. Germline V lookup: CDR1 KGHSH, CDR2 LQKENI. The ends lost 3 bases at V and 6 bases at J; junction bases unmatched: 12. The CDR3 here is CASSPPDFLAGGAEQYF. The covered CDR3 bases are TGTGCCAGCTCACCCCCGGACTTTCTAGCGGGAGGGGCCGAG.

Comment on this clone: The read ends 3 residues shy of where the CDR3 ends; the end is completed using the germline J gene. The J gene is TRBJ2-7, the V gene TRBV28, with unresolved D. The length of the CDR3 is 13 residues. From germline, CDR1 is MDHEN and CDR2 SYDVKM. Trimming cost V 5 bases and J 2 bases, with 10 bases left between them. CDR3 region: CASSIGFAYEQYF. The DNA read from the CDR3 is TGTGCCAGCAGTATAGGGTTTGCCTACGAG. Combining the CDR3 with reference TRBV28 and TRBJ2-7 gives the whole variable domain DVKVTQSSRYLVKRTGEKVFLECVQDMDHENMFWYRQDPGLGLRLIYFSYDVKMKEKGDIPEGYSVSREKKERFSLILESASTNQTSMYLCASSIGFAYEQYFGPGTRLTVT.

On this clone itself: The read is 3 residues too short to cover the CDR3 end, so that end is filled in from the germline J gene. The V and J genes are TRBV6-2 or TRBV6-3 and TRBJ1-2, with a weak D call TRBD1 (5 bases). Germline loops: CDR1 MNHEY, CDR2 SVGEGT. This CDR3 has 13 amino acids. The DNA read from the CDR3 is TGTGCCAGCAGTTGGGACTTCACAGATACC. Translated: CASSWDFTDT. The complete CDR3 protein is CASSWDFTDTYTF.

About this clone itself: The read terminates 3 residues ahead of where the CDR3 ends, so the germline J gene completes it. This sequence joins TRBV28 and TRBJ2-2, with 8 nucleotides matching TRBD2. The CDR3 has 19 amino acids. V lost 3 bases to trimming and J lost 3 bases; unmatched junction nucleotides: 15. Per germline, CDR1 MDHEN and CDR2 SYDVKM. The CDR3 reads CASSLVGLAGGEDTGELFF. The sequenced part of the CDR3 DNA is TGTGCCAGCAGTTTGGTAGGGCTAGCGGGCGGTGAGGACACCGGGGAG.

Remarks on this clone: The read ends 3 residues early relative to the CDR3; the germline J gene fills the gap. The J gene is TRBJ2-7, the V gene TRBV6-2 or TRBV6-3; D is perhaps TRBD1 (5 bases). V lost 0 bases, J lost 5 bases, and 14 bases lay in between. The CDR3 spans 15 residues. Germline values: CDR1 MNHEY, CDR2 SVGEGT. The CDR3: CASSYSISPRDEQYF. The sequenced part of the CDR3 DNA is TGTGCCAGCAGTTACTCGATAAGTCCCAGGGACGAG.

In regard to this clone: The CDR3 end lies 3 residues beyond the end of the read and is filled in from the germline J gene. The chain recombines TRBV19 with TRBJ2-4; D perhaps matches TRBD1 (6 bases). The V gene's germline CDR1 is LNHDA and CDR2 SQIVND (reference sequence). This CDR3 spans 13 amino acids. The CDR3 reads CATGDNQNYGQYF. CDR3 bases read: TGTGCCACCGGGGACAATCAGAACTATGGT.

Of note for this clone: The read ends 3 residues before the CDR3 terminus; that terminus is restored from the germline J gene. The rearrangement joins TRBV5-4 to TRBJ2-7; D call uncertain. The CDR3 spans 14 residues. Germline lookup yields CDR1 SGHNT and CDR2 YYREEE (reference sequence). Trimming shortened V by 4 bases and J by 0 bases, and 11 bases separated the two germline ends. CDR3 region: CASSAADSSYEQYF. The DNA read from the CDR3 is TGTGCCAGCAGCGCGGCAGATAGCTCCTACGAG.

The DNA read from the CDR3 is TGTGCCAGCAGCACTAGCGGGGGTACC. Translated, it gives CASSTSGGT. The complete CDR3 sequence is CASSTSGGTQYF. The V gene is TRBV7-6, the J gene TRBJ2-5; 11 bases match TRBD2. The read terminates 3 residues ahead of where the CDR3 ends, so the germline J gene completes it. Germline CDR1 is SGHVS and CDR2 is FNYEAQ. The CDR3 is 12 amino acids. Combining the CDR3 with reference TRBV7-6 and TRBJ2-5 gives the whole variable domain GAGVSQSPRYKVTKRGQDVALRCDPISGHVSLYWYRQALGQGPEFLTYFNYEAQQDKSGLPNDRFSAERPEGSISTLTIQRTEQRDSAMYRCASSTSGGTQYFGPGTRLLVL.

A note on this clone: The DNA ends 3 residues before the CDR3 does, and the rest of the CDR3 is filled in from the germline J gene. V usage is TRBV3-1 (or the pseudogene TRBV3-2) and J usage is TRBJ2-7; 11 bases are a match to TRBD2. The CDR3 has 14 residues. J was trimmed by 6 bases and V by 6 bases; bases with no gene match: 7. The germline V gene has CDR1 LGHDT and CDR2 YNNKEL (reference sequence). The CDR3 here is CASSLLAGDSEQYF. Incomplete CDR3 DNA: TGTGCCAGCAGTCTACTAGCGGGGGATTCCGAG.

Concerning this clone itself: The sequenced fragment ends 3 residues before the CDR3 boundary, so the rest is inferred from the germline J gene. The chain uses TRBV12-3 or TRBV12-4 and TRBJ1-1; D not resolved. Trimming shortened V by 4 bases and J by 4 bases, and 13 bases separated the two germline ends. This CDR3 is built from 14 residues. CDR3 bases read: TGTGCCAGCAGTTCGCCACGAATGCGCACTGAA. Translated, it gives CASSSPRMRTE. The whole CDR3 region reads CASSSPRMRTEAFF.

The CDR3 spells CSASGDQETQYF. Incomplete CDR3 DNA: TGCAGTGCTAGCGGGGATCAAGAGACC. The V gene is TRBV20-1, the J gene TRBJ2-5; maybe TRBD2 (5 bases). The read halts 3 residues ahead of the CDR3 end, with the missing end drawn from the germline J gene. Germline loops: CDR1 DFQATT, CDR2 SNEGSKA (reference sequence). The V end lost 3 bases, the J end lost 2 bases, and 7 bases lay between the germline ends. This CDR3 contains 12 residues.

As concerns this clone: The missing CDR3 end, 3 residues past where the read stops, is filled in from the germline J gene. The rearrangement uses TRBV19 and TRBJ1-2; no definite D call. The CDR3 is made up of 18 amino acids. Germline V gene sequence: CDR1 LNHDA, CDR2 SQIVND (reference sequence). CDR3 amino acids: CASSFPGVLADSYNDYTF. CDR3 bases read: TGTGCCAGTAGTTTCCCGGGCGTGCTAGCAGACTCCTACAATGAC.

A note on this clone: The CDR3 extends 3 residues past the end of the read, so its final part is completed from the germline J gene. This chain connects TRBV7-3 to TRBJ2-2; TRBD1 matches at 8 bases. Looked up from germline, CDR1 is SGHTA and CDR2 is FQGTGA. Trimming at V came to 2 bases and at J to 6 bases, leaving 5 bases not matched to a gene. The CDR3 loop spans 15 amino acids. The sequenced CDR3 bases are TGTGCCAGCAGCTTATCAGGGGGCCGGGCCGGGGAG. Its protein product is CASSLSGGRAGE. The CDR3 in full is CASSLSGGRAGELFF.